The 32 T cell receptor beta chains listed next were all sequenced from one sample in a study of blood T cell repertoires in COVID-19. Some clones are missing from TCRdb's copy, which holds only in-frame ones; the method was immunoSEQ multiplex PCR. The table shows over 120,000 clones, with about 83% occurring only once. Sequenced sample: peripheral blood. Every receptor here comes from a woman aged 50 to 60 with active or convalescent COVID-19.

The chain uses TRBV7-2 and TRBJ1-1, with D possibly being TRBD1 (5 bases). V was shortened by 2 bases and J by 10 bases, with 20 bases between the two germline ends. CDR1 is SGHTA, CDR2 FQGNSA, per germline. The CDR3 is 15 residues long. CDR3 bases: TGTGCCAGCAGCTTAAAGCAGGGAGGTCTCGGCGGAGCTTTCTTT. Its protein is CASSLKQGGLGGAFF.

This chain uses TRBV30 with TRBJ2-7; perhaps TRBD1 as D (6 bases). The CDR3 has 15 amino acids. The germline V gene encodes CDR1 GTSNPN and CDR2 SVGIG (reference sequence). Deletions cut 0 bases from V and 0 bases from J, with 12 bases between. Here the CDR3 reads CAWSVLPGVSYEQYF. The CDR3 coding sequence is TGTGCCTGGAGTGTACTACCAGGGGTCTCCTACGAGCAGTACTTC.

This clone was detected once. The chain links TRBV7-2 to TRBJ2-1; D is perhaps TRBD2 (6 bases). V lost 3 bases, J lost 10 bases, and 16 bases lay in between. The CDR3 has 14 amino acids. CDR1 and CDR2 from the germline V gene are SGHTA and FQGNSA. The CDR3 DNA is TGTGCCAGCAGCTTTGGGGCGGGGTTGGGGGAGCAGTTCTTC. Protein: CASSFGAGLGEQFF.

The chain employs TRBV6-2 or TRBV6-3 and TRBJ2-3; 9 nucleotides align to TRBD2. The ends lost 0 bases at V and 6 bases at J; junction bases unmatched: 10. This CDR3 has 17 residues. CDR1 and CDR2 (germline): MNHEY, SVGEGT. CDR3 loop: CASSYSIIAGVEDTQYF. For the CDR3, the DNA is TGTGCCAGCAGTTACTCCATAATAGCGGGAGTTGAGGATACGCAGTATTTT.

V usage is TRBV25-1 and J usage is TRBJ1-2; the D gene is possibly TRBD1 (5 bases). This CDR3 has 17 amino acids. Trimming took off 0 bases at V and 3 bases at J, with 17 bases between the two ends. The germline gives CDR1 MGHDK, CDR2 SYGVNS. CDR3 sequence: CASSEYPPVGPHYGYTF. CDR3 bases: TGTGCCAGCAGTGAATACCCCCCCGTGGGGCCACACTATGGCTACACCTTC.

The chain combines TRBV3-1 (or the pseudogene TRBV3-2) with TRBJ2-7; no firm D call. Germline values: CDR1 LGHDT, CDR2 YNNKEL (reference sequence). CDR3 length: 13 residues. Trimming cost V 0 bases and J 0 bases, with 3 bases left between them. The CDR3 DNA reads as TGTGCCAGCAGCCAAGAATACTCCTACGAGCAGTACTTC. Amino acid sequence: CASSQEYSYEQYF.

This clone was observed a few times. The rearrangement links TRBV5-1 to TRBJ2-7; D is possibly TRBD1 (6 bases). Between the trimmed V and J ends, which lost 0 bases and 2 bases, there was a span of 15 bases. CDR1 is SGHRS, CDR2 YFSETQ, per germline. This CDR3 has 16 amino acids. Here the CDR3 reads CASSLVPGGAPYEQYF. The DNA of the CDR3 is TGCGCCAGCAGCTTGGTACCTGGGGGCGCCCCCTACGAGCAGTACTTC.

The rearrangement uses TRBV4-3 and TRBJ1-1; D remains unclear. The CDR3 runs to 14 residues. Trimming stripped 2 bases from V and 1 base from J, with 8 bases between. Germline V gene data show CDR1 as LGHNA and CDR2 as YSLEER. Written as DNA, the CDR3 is TGCGCCAGCAGCCAACTCACAGCGAACACTGAAGCTTTCTTT. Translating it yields CASSQLTANTEAFF.

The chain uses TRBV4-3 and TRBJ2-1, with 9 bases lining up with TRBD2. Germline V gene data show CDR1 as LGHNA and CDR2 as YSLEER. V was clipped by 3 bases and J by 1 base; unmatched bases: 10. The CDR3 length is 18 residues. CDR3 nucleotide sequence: TGCGCCAGCAGCCAGCAGACTAGCGGAGTACCTTCCTACAATGAGCAGTTCTTC. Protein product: CASSQQTSGVPSYNEQFF.

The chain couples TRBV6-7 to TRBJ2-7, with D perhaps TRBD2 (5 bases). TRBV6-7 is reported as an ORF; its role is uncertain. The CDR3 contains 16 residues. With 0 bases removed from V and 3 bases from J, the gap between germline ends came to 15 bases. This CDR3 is CASSYSPTGLFYEQYF. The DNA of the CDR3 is TGTGCCAGCAGTTACTCGCCGACGGGATTGTTCTACGAGCAGTACTTC.

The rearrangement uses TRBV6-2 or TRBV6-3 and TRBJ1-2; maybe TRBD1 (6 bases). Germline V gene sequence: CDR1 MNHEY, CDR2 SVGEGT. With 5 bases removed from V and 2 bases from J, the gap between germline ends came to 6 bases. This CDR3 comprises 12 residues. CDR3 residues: CASSDRNYGYTF. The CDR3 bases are TGTGCCAGCAGTGACAGGAACTATGGCTACACCTTC.

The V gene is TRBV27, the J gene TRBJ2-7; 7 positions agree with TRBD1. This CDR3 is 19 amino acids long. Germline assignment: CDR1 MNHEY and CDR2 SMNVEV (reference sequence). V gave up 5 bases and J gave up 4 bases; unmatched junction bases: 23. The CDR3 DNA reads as TGTGCCAGCAGTAGACACCGTCGGGACAGCCCCTTGGTAGTTTACGAGCAGTACTTC. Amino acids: CASSRHRRDSPLVVYEQYF.

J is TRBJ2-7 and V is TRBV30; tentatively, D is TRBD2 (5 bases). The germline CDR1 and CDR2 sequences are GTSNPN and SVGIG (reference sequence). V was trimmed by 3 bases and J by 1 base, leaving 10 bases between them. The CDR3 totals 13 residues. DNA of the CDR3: TGTGCCTGGAGAGTTGGAGGATCCTACGAGCAGTACTTC. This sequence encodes CAWRVGGSYEQYF. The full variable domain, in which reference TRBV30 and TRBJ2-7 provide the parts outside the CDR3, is SQTIHQWPATLVQPVGSPLSLECTVEGTSNPNLYWYRQAAGRGLQLLFYSVGIGQISSEVPQNLSASRPQDRQFILSSKKLLLSDSGFYLCAWRVGGSYEQYFGPGTRLTVT.

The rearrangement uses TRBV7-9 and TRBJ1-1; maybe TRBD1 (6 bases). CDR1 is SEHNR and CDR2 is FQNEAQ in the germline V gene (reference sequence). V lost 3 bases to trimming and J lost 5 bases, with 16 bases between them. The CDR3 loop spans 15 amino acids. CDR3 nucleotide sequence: TGTGCCAGCAGCTTTGCGGTAGGGGGTCGGACTGAAGCTTTCTTT. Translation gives CASSFAVGGRTEAFF.

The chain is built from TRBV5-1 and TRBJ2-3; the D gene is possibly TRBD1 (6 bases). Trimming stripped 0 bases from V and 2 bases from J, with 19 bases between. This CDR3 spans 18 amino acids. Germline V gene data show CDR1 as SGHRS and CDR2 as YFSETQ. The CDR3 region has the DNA TGCGCCAGCAGCTTGGGATTACAGGGTGAACTTCTCACAGATACGCAGTATTTT. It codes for CASSLGLQGELLTDTQYF.

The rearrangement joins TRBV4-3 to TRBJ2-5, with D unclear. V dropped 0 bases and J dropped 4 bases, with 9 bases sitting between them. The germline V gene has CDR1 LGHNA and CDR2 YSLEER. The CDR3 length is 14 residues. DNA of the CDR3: TGCGCCAGCAGCCAAGATAAAACGGGAGAGACCCAGTACTTC. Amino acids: CASSQDKTGETQYF.

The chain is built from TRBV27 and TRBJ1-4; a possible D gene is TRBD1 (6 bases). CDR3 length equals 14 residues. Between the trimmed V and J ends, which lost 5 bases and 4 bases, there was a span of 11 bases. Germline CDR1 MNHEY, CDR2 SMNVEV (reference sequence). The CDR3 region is CASSLTGNNEKLFF. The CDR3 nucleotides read TGTGCCAGCAGTCTAACAGGGAATAATGAAAAACTGTTTTTT.

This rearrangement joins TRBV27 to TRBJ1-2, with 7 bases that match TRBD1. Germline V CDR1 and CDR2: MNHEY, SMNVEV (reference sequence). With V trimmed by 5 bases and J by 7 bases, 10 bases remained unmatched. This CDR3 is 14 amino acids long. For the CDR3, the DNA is TGTGCCAGCAGTAACTTGGAGGGGGCGAGTGGCTACACCTTC. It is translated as CASSNLEGASGYTF.

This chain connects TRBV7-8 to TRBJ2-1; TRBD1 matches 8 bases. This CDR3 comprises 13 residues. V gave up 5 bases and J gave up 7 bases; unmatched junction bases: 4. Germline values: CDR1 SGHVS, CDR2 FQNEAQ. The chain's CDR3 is CASSINRGNEQFF. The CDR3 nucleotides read TGTGCCAGCAGCATAAACAGGGGGAATGAGCAGTTCTTC.

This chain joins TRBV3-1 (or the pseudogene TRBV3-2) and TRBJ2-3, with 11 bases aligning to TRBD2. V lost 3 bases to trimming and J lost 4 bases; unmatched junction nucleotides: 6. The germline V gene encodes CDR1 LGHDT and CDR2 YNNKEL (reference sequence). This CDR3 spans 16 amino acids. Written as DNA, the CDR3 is TGTGCCAGCAGCCAGGGTAGCGGGGGGGCCGCAGATACGCAGTATTTT. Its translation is CASSQGSGGAADTQYF.

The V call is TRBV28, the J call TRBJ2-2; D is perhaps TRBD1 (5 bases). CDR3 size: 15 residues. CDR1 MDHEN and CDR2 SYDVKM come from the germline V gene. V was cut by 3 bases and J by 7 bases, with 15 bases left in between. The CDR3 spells CASSFWQGQVGELFF. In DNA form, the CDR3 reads TGTGCCAGCAGTTTTTGGCAGGGCCAGGTCGGGGAGCTGTTTTTT.

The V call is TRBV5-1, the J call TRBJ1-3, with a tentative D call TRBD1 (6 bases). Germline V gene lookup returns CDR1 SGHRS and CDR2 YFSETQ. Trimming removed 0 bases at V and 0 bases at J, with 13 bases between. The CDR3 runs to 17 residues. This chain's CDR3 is CASSLGSGGPSGNTIYF. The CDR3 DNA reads TGCGCCAGCAGCTTGGGATCGGGGGGCCCCTCTGGAAACACCATATATTTT.

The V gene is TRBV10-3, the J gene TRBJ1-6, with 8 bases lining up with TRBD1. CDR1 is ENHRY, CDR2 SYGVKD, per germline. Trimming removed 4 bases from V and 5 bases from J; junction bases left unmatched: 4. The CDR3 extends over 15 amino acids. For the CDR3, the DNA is TGTGCCATCAGTGGGGGGGACAGGAATAATTCACCCCTCCACTTT. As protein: CAISGGDRNNSPLHF.

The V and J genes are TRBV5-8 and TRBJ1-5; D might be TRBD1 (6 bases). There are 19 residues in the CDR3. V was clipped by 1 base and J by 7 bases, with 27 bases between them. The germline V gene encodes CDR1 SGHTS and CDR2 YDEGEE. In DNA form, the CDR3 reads TGTGCCAGCAGCTTGTTTGGGGGTACAGGGAAGGGGGTACGGCAGCCCCAGCATTTT. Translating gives CASSLFGGTGKGVRQPQHF.

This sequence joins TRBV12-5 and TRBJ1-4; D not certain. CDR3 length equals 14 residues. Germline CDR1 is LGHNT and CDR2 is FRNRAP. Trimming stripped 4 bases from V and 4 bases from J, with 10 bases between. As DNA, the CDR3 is TGTGCTAGTGGTTCTCCGGAGTATAATGAAAAACTGTTTTTT. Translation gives CASGSPEYNEKLFF.

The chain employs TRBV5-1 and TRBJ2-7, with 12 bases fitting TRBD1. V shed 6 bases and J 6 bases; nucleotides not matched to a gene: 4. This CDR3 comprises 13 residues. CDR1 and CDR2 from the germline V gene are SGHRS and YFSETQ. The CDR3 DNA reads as TGCGCCAGCACGGGACAGGGGGCCTCCGAGCAGTACTTC. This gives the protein CASTGQGASEQYF.

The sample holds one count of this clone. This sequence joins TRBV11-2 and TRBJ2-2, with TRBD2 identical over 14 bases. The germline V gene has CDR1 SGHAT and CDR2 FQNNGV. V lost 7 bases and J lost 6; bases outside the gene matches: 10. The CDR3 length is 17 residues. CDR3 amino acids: CASTSSGLAGVPGELFF. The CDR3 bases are TGTGCCAGCACCAGTTCGGGACTAGCGGGAGTTCCCGGGGAGCTGTTTTTT. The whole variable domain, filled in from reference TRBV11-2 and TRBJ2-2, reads EAGVAQSPRYKIIEKRQSVAFWCNPISGHATLYWYQQILGQGPKLLIQFQNNGVVDDSQLPKDRFSAERLKGVDSTLKIQPAKLEDSAVYLCASTSSGLAGVPGELFFGEGSRLTVL.

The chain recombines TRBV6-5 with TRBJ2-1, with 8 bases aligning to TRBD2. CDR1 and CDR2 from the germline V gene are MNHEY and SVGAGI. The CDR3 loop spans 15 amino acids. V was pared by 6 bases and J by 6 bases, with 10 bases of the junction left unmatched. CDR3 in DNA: TGTGCCAGCAGGGCCACCGGGAGGGCTGGCAATGAGCAGTTCTTC. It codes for CASRATGRAGNEQFF.

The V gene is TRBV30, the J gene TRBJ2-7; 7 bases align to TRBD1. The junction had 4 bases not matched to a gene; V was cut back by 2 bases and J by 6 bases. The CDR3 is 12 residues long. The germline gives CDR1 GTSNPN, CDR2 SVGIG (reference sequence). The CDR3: CAWSSRGLEQYF. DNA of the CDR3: TGTGCCTGGAGTTCAAGGGGGCTCGAGCAGTACTTC.

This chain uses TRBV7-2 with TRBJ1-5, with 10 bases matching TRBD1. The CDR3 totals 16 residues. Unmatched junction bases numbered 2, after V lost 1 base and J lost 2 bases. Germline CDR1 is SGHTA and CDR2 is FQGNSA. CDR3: CASSLGGTGGNQPQHF. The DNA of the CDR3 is TGTGCCAGCAGCTTAGGGGGGACAGGGGGCAATCAGCCCCAGCATTTT. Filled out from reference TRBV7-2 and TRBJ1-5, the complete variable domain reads GAGVSQSPSNKVTEKGKDVELRCDPISGHTALYWYRQSLGQGLEFLIYFQGNSAPDKSGLPSDRFSAERTGGSVSTLTIQRTQQEDSAVYLCASSLGGTGGNQPQHFGDGTRLSIL.

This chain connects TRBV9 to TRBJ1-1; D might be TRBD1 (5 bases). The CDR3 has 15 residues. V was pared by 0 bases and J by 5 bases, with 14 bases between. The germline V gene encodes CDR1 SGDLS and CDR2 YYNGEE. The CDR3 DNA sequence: TGTGCCAGCAGCGTAGCTCAGGGCGCGAAAACTGAAGCTTTCTTT. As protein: CASSVAQGAKTEAFF.

CDR3 residues: CASSPTGTFEAFF. As DNA, the CDR3 is TGTGCCAGTAGCCCGACAGGGACCTTTGAAGCTTTCTTT. This rearrangement joins TRBV19 to TRBJ1-1, with TRBD1 matching over 7 bases. The germline CDR1 and CDR2 sequences are LNHDA and SQIVND (reference sequence). This CDR3 has 13 residues. J was trimmed by 7 bases and V by 6 bases; bases with no gene match: 8.